This T cell receptor (beta chain) came from a study of shared clonotypes between healthy human individuals. Germline CDR1 is MGHDK and CDR2 is SYGVNS. J gave up 4 bases and V 2 bases, and 8 bases lay outside the gene matches. This CDR3 contains 16 residues. Study-level findings and limits: The study found 4.5% to 6% of naive CD4 clonotypes shared across several donors. In the sorted subsets, rarefaction showed sequencing was incomplete despite large depth.

Remarks on this clone: Its antigen is unknown.

The authors split each subset's genomic DNA evenly across several immunoSEQ plates. Data came from immunoSEQ multiplex PCR; TCRdb stores just in-frame clones and leaves some out. The sample has 1.5 million to 1.9 million clones; about 98% are singletons. This rearrangement joins TRBV25-1 to TRBJ2-1; 7 positions match TRBD2. The TCR was taken from a man aged 30 to 45 in good health. The sequencing input was naive CD4+ T cells sorted from blood. Regarding subset: CD45RA+ positively selected. CDR3 in DNA: TGTGCCAGCAGTGAAGATAGGGCTAGCGGTTACAATGAGCAGTTCTTC. Translating it yields CASSEDRASGYNEQFF. Filled out from reference TRBV25-1 and TRBJ2-1, the complete variable domain reads EADIYQTPRYLVIGTGKKITLECSQTMGHDKMYWYQQDPGMELHLIHYSYGVNSTEKGDLSSESTVSRIRTEHFPLTLESARPSHTSQYLCASSEDRASGYNEQFFGPGTRLTVL.